These 21 T cell receptor beta chains were all obtained from the same sample, sequenced in a study of CD8+ T cells in alopecia areata. cDNA prepared by RNA extraction and subsequent reverse transcription served as the template for sequencing. The repertoire was sequenced with immunoSEQ multiplex PCR; TCRdb's copy has only in-frame clones and lacks some. The data contain over 90,000 clones, over 75% of them singletons. Treatment: oral pan-JAK inhibitor, 5-10 mg twice daily. Sequencing used CD8+ T cells sorted from blood, obtained at week 34, from a patient treated with tofacitinib. The receptors originated from a human donor with alopecia areata.

The chain has TRBV4-2 and TRBJ2-2, with D possibly being TRBD1 or TRBD2 (6 bases each). This CDR3 comprises 14 residues. The V end lost 5 bases, the J end lost 5 bases, and 12 bases lay between the germline ends. The germline V gene encodes CDR1 LGHNA and CDR2 YNFKEQ. CDR3 in amino acids: CASSGGTLTGELFF. Here the CDR3 DNA reads TGTGCCAGCAGCGGCGGGACATTAACCGGGGAGCTGTTTTTT.

The chain is built from TRBV5-4 and TRBJ2-1; 12 bases map to TRBD2. V lost 2 bases to trimming and J lost 9 bases; unmatched junction nucleotides: 6. This CDR3 is 15 amino acids long. The germline CDR1 and CDR2 sequences are SGHNT and YYREEE (reference sequence). The CDR3 DNA follows: TGTGCCAGCAGCTTTAGACTAGCGGGAGACAGTGAGCAGTTCTTC. Amino acids: CASSFRLAGDSEQFF.

The genes are TRBV29-1 and TRBJ2-4; D uncertain. Trimming pared 4 bases from V and 2 bases from J, leaving 9 bases between. Germline V gene sequence: CDR1 SQVTM, CDR2 ANQGSEA. This CDR3 comprises 13 residues. The CDR3 region is CSVVSLTKNIQYF. The CDR3 coding sequence is TGCAGCGTTGTTAGCTTGACCAAAAACATTCAGTACTTC.

This clone was observed a single time. The chain links TRBV18 to TRBJ2-1, with 7 nucleotides matching TRBD2. Germline V gives CDR1 KGHSH, CDR2 LQKENI. This CDR3 is 16 amino acids long. Trimming took 0 bases from V and 3 from J; bases not matched to a gene: 5. This chain's CDR3 is CASSPPSERGYNEQFF. CDR3 DNA sequence: TGTGCCAGCTCACCACCGTCCGAGCGGGGCTACAATGAGCAGTTCTTC.

The rearrangement joins TRBV7-2 to TRBJ2-5; TRBD2 is a possible D gene (6 bases). V dropped 1 base and J dropped 5 bases, with 14 bases sitting between them. Germline CDR1 and CDR2: SGHTA and FQGNSA. CDR3 length equals 15 residues. In DNA form, the CDR3 reads TGTGCCAGCAGCTTAGTGGGACTTTCGGGGGAGACCCAGTACTTC. It yields the protein CASSLVGLSGETQYF.

This clone has a handful of counts. This chain uses TRBV28 with TRBJ2-5; tentative D call: TRBD2 (5 bases). This CDR3 has 12 amino acids. The germline V and J ends were trimmed by 10 bases and 0 bases, with 9 bases remaining between them. CDR1 and CDR2 from the germline V gene are MDHEN and SYDVKM. CDR3 loop: CATRADQETQYF. The CDR3, as DNA: TGTGCCACCCGAGCGGACCAAGAGACCCAGTACTTC.

This rearrangement joins TRBV5-1 to TRBJ2-7; 10 positions agree with TRBD1. The V segment lost 0 bases and the J segment 2 bases; nucleotides outside the gene matches: 2. This CDR3 region has 15 residues. The germline V gene encodes CDR1 SGHRS and CDR2 YFSETQ. The CDR3 DNA reads TGCGCCAGCAGCTTGGGGACAGGGGGGACCTACGAGCAGTACTTC. This sequence encodes CASSLGTGGTYEQYF.

The chain couples TRBV9 to TRBJ1-1; D possibly corresponds to TRBD1 (6 bases). Trimming removed 3 bases from V and 4 bases from J, with 13 bases in between. Germline values: CDR1 SGDLS, CDR2 YYNGEE. The CDR3 sequence is 14 residues long. CDR3 loop: CASSAGGLGTEAFF. The DNA of the CDR3 is TGTGCCAGCAGCGCCGGGGGCCTGGGCACTGAAGCTTTCTTT.

CDR3 residues: CSVASSPEAFF. DNA of the CDR3: TGCAGCGTTGCGAGCAGTCCTGAAGCTTTCTTT. The chain combines TRBV29-1 with TRBJ1-1; D is uncertain. The length of the CDR3 is 11 residues. Germline V gene lookup returns CDR1 SQVTM and CDR2 ANQGSEA. Trimming pared 4 bases from V and 6 bases from J, leaving 9 bases between.

The chain links TRBV6-1 to TRBJ1-1; no clear D. The CDR3 length is 14 residues. Trimming removed 3 bases from V and 2 bases from J, with 10 bases in between. Germline V CDR1 and CDR2: MNHNS, SASEGT. Written as DNA, the CDR3 is TGTGCCAGCAGTGACCTAAGGGAAAACACTGAAGCTTTCTTT. This gives the protein CASSDLRENTEAFF.

The chain uses TRBV5-1 and TRBJ2-7, with 10 bases fitting TRBD2. The CDR3 runs 15 residues. Trimming cost V 4 bases and J 9 bases; bases outside gene matches: 13. Germline CDR1 and CDR2: SGHRS and YFSETQ. The CDR3 DNA sequence: TGCGCCAGCAGCACCCGGACTAGCGGAGGGGATCGGCAGTACTTC. This translates into CASSTRTSGGDRQYF. The full variable domain, in which reference TRBV5-1 and TRBJ2-7 provide the parts outside the CDR3, is KAGVTQTPRYLIKTRGQQVTLSCSPISGHRSVSWYQQTPGQGLQFLFEYFSETQRNKGNFPGRFSGRQFSNSRSEMNVSTLELGDSALYLCASSTRTSGGDRQYFGPGTRLTVT.

The CDR3 loop is CASSVLAGGTDTQYF. CDR3 nucleotide sequence: TGTGCCAGCAGTGTACTAGCGGGGGGGACAGATACGCAGTATTTT. V is TRBV6-4 and J is TRBJ2-3; TRBD2 matches 13 bases. The CDR3 extends over 15 amino acids. J lost 3 bases, V lost 4 bases, and 1 base had no gene match. Looked up from germline, CDR1 is MRHNA and CDR2 is SNTAGT.

The J gene is TRBJ2-6, the V gene TRBV5-1; no clear D. This CDR3 contains 18 residues. The germline V gene encodes CDR1 SGHRS and CDR2 YFSETQ. V lost 0 bases and J lost 0, with 13 bases in between. In DNA, the CDR3 is TGCGCCAGCAGCTTGGTTATGGGTCTATACTCTGGGGCCAACGTCCTGACTTTC. Encoded protein: CASSLVMGLYSGANVLTF.

The chain recombines TRBV6-1 with TRBJ2-7, with D tentatively TRBD1 or TRBD2 (5 bases each). V gave up 6 bases and J gave up 4 bases, with 13 bases separating them. Germline lookup yields CDR1 MNHNS and CDR2 SASEGT. This CDR3 is 13 amino acids long. The CDR3 reads CASSQGRIYEQYF. The CDR3 region has the DNA TGTGCCAGCAGCCAGGGACGGATTTACGAGCAGTACTTC.

This clone is a singleton in its sample. The J gene is TRBJ2-7, the V gene TRBV4-1; 7 bases align to TRBD1. CDR1 is MGHRA, CDR2 YSYEKL, per germline. The CDR3 extends over 16 amino acids. V shed 5 bases, J shed 1 base, and the junction held 11 bases outside the gene matches. The CDR3 sequence: CASSVPNRGYSYEQYF. CDR3 nucleotide sequence: TGCGCCAGCAGCGTCCCGAACAGGGGCTATTCCTACGAGCAGTACTTC.

The chain is built from TRBV15 and TRBJ2-1; 14 bases map to TRBD2. The CDR3 loop spans 17 amino acids. The J segment lost 0 bases and the V segment lost 4 bases, leaving 2 bases of the junction unmatched. The V gene's germline CDR1 is LNHNV and CDR2 YYDKDF (reference sequence). CDR3 residues: CATSNGTSGSSYNEQFF. In nucleotides, the CDR3 is TGTGCCACCAGCAACGGGACTAGCGGGAGCTCCTACAATGAGCAGTTCTTC. The whole variable domain, filled in from reference TRBV15 and TRBJ2-1, reads DAMVIQNPRYQVTQFGKPVTLSCSQTLNHNVMYWYQQKSSQAPKLLFHYYDKDFNNEADTPDNFQSRRPNTSFCFLDIRSPGLGDTAMYLCATSNGTSGSSYNEQFFGPGTRLTVL.

The V gene is TRBV9, the J gene TRBJ2-1, with a tentative D call TRBD1 (5 bases). Deletions cut 5 bases from V and 1 base from J, with 10 bases between. CDR1 and CDR2 (germline): SGDLS, YYNGEE. The CDR3 loop spans 14 amino acids. The CDR3 sequence is CASRETESYNEQFF. For the CDR3, the DNA is TGTGCCAGCAGGGAGACAGAATCCTACAATGAGCAGTTCTTC.

This clone showed up just a few times. The rearrangement links TRBV27 to TRBJ2-2; D is uncertain. The CDR3 has 12 amino acids. Germline V lookup: CDR1 MNHEY, CDR2 SMNVEV (reference sequence). Trimming cost V 8 bases and J 7 bases, with 11 bases left between them. The CDR3 coding sequence is TGTGCCAGCTCCAAGCCCCTCGGGGAGCTGTTTTTT. Translating it yields CASSKPLGELFF.

CDR3 region: CSAIEVAEQYF. As DNA, the CDR3 is TGCAGTGCAATTGAGGTAGCCGAGCAGTACTTC. The chain is built from TRBV20-1 and TRBJ2-7; no clear D gene. Germline lookup yields CDR1 DFQATT and CDR2 SNEGSKA (reference sequence). The CDR3 runs to 11 residues. With 6 bases removed from V and 6 bases from J, the gap between germline ends came to 12 bases.

This clone ranks as medium-sized. In DNA, the CDR3 is TGTGCCATCAGTAAAGTGGTTACAGAAAAACTGTTTTTT. It is translated as CAISKVVTEKLFF. The V gene is TRBV10-3, the J gene TRBJ1-4; D remains unclear. The V gene lost 5 bases and the J gene lost 8 bases, with 12 bases spanning the gap. CDR1 and CDR2 from the germline V gene are ENHRY and SYGVKD. This CDR3 has 13 amino acids.

V usage is TRBV10-1 and J usage is TRBJ2-1; a weak D match, TRBD2 (6 bases). The V and J ends lost 5 bases and 0 bases respectively, with 11 bases between them. Germline CDR1 WNHNN, CDR2 SYGVQD (reference sequence). This CDR3 has 15 residues. Written as DNA, the CDR3 is TGCGCCAGCAGTCGGGACTTGAGCTCCTACAATGAGCAGTTCTTC. Protein sequence: CASSRDLSSYNEQFF.